The 13 T cell receptor beta chains listed next were all sequenced from one sample in a study of T-cell reconstitution after alpha-beta-depleted transplantation in children. Library preparation (for TCRbeta) was performed with unique molecular identifiers. A single record per CDR3 protein comes from TCRdb applying MiXCR to the PCR reads. The sample contains some 290,000 distinct CDR3 sequences, around 25% of which appear only once. Sequenced here: PBMCs, mostly from graft donor cells, sampled 180 days after TCRalphabeta/CD19-depleted stem cell transplant. Source of these receptors: a male patient aged 5 to 17 who had a stem cell transplant for acute lymphoblastic leukemia, so the T cells may come from the graft donor.

Only a few counts were recorded for this clonotype. The chain recombines TRBV5-1 with TRBJ2-3; unclear D gene. V lost 6 bases to trimming and J lost 0 bases, with 8 bases between them. Germline CDR1 reads SGHRS; CDR2 reads YFSETQ. This CDR3 comprises 13 residues. The CDR3 coding sequence is TGCGCCAGCACCTGGGGAAGCACAGATACGCAGTATTTT. Translated: CASTWGSTDTQYF.

This clonotype was observed a handful of times. This rearrangement joins TRBV10-3 to TRBJ1-1, with D possibly being TRBD1 (6 bases). Per the germline V gene, CDR1 is ENHRY and CDR2 is SYGVKD. V was shortened by 4 bases and J by 7 bases, with 13 bases between the two germline ends. The CDR3 totals 13 residues. CDR3 in DNA: TGTGCCATCAGTGGATTGGGGGCCGGTGAAGCTTTCTTT. Translated: CAISGLGAGEAFF.

This sequence joins TRBV7-2 and TRBJ2-7; D is undetermined. V lost 5 bases and J lost 4, with 24 bases in between. Germline CDR1 and CDR2: SGHTA and FQGNSA. This CDR3 has 17 amino acids. CDR3 bases: TGTGCCAGCAGCATTATAGGCCCGGTTTCCAGTGTTTACGAGCAGTACTTC. It translates to CASSIIGPVSSVYEQYF.

V and J are TRBV29-1 and TRBJ2-1, with D possibly being TRBD2 (5 bases). The germline V gene has CDR1 SQVTM and CDR2 ANQGSEA. This CDR3 contains 14 residues. V dropped 5 bases and J dropped 3 bases, with 14 bases sitting between them. The CDR3 region is CSVPQEVRYNEQFF. In DNA, the CDR3 is TGCAGCGTTCCCCAGGAGGTCCGCTACAATGAGCAGTTCTTC.

J is TRBJ2-1 and V is TRBV11-2; 7 nucleotides match TRBD1. Looked up from germline, CDR1 is SGHAT and CDR2 is FQNNGV. The CDR3 totals 21 residues. The ends lost 3 bases at V and 7 bases at J; junction bases unmatched: 27. DNA of the CDR3: TGTGCCAGCAGCTTCCCGACAGGGTCTGGCGTGAGGGCCTTCTTGGGTAATGAGCAGTTCTTC. Translated: CASSFPTGSGVRAFLGNEQFF.

This clonotype was observed a few times. Written as DNA, the CDR3 is TGTGCCAGCAGTCATAGGACAGAACCTAATGAAAAACTGTTTTTT. This codes for CASSHRTEPNEKLFF. The chain is built from TRBV6-1 and TRBJ1-4; TRBD1 might be the D (6 bases). Germline V gene sequence: CDR1 MNHNS, CDR2 SASEGT. CDR3 length: 15 amino acids. The germline V and J ends were trimmed by 5 bases and 3 bases, with 13 bases remaining between them.

This clonotype was counted once. The chain has TRBV14 and TRBJ1-1; a possible D gene is TRBD1 (5 bases). Germline V gene lookup returns CDR1 SGHDN and CDR2 FVKESK. V gave up 0 bases and J gave up 0 bases, with 17 bases separating them. CDR3 length equals 18 residues. The CDR3 sequence: CASSQEWGAAIMNTEAFF. The CDR3 region has the DNA TGTGCCAGCAGCCAAGAATGGGGCGCGGCTATTATGAACACTGAAGCTTTCTTT.

This clonotype was seen only a few times. V and J are TRBV4-1 and TRBJ2-3, with 11 nucleotides matching TRBD2. This CDR3 spans 16 amino acids. Losses at the gene ends were 1 base for V and 3 bases for J; bases not matched to a gene: 3. Germline CDR1 is MGHRA and CDR2 is YSYEKL. The CDR3 is CASSQVTSGSTDTQYF. Here the CDR3 DNA reads TGCGCCAGCAGCCAAGTCACTAGCGGGAGTACAGATACGCAGTATTTT.

As regards this clonotype: Germline and junction disagree at one end, which may indicate a read error. This sequence joins TRBV7-1 and TRBJ2-7; TRBD1 or TRBD2 may be the D gene (7 bases each). TRBV7-1 is placed among ORFs of uncertain function. The CDR3 runs to 22 residues. The CDR3 nucleotides are TGTGCCAGCAGCTCTCCTACCCAGCTAGGGGGCAGGGGGGGCAAAGGGTCCTACGGGCAGTACTTC. It specifies CASSSPTQLGGRGGKGSYGQYF.

This clonotype turned up a few times. This rearrangement joins TRBV4-1 to TRBJ2-7; no firm D call. Germline-derived CDR1 and CDR2 are MGHRA and YSYEKL. Trimming left V 4 bases short and J 4 bases short, with 14 bases between. CDR3 length: 14 residues. Written as DNA, the CDR3 is TGCGCCAGCAGCCCAAGTAGTAGCACTTACGAGCAGTACTTC. Translation gives CASSPSSSTYEQYF.

This chain uses TRBV20-1 with TRBJ2-5, with no clear D. The CDR3 totals 11 residues. V was pared by 4 bases and J by 3 bases, with 6 bases between. Germline assignment: CDR1 DFQATT and CDR2 SNEGSKA (reference sequence). CDR3 sequence (DNA): TGCAGTGCTATACAAAAAGAGACCCAGTACTTC. This gives the protein CSAIQKETQYF.

This clonotype showed up just a few times. CDR3 region: CASSSTRGAFF. In DNA form, the CDR3 reads TGTGCCAGCAGCTCTACGAGGGGGGCTTTCTTT. J is TRBJ1-1 and V is TRBV7-9, with a weak D call TRBD1 (6 bases). The CDR3 is made up of 11 amino acids. Germline V gene data show CDR1 as SEHNR and CDR2 as FQNEAQ (reference sequence). V gave up 4 bases and J gave up 11 bases, with 11 bases separating them.

The chain couples TRBV7-8 to TRBJ2-4; D is possibly TRBD1 or TRBD2 (5 bases each). Trimming removed 2 bases from V and 11 bases from J, with 19 bases in between. Germline assignment: CDR1 SGHVS and CDR2 FQNEAQ. The length of the CDR3 is 15 residues. The CDR3 protein is CASSLMAGHGGLQYF. Written as DNA, the CDR3 is TGTGCCAGCAGCTTAATGGCAGGTCATGGGGGACTTCAGTACTTC.